The 7 T cell receptor beta chains given below trace back to one sample, sequenced in a study of blood T cell repertoires in COVID-19. TCRdb's table, derived via immunoSEQ multiplex PCR, lists solely in-frame clones and lacks some. Of fewer than 85,000 clones listed, about 86% are singletons. Sequences were obtained from peripheral blood. These receptors were obtained from a woman aged 55-69 years with acute or convalescent COVID-19.

The chain combines TRBV19 with TRBJ1-6; 8 bases are a match to TRBD1. The junction had 11 bases not matched to a gene; V was cut back by 0 bases and J by 10 bases. The germline V gene encodes CDR1 LNHDA and CDR2 SQIVND (reference sequence). This CDR3 is 17 amino acids long. The CDR3 sequence: CASSIDHGQGPGSPLHF. The CDR3 DNA sequence: TGTGCCAGTAGTATAGATCACGGACAGGGCCCCGGGTCACCCCTCCACTTT.

The chain employs TRBV5-5 and TRBJ2-1, with a possible D match to TRBD1 (6 bases). The CDR3 is made up of 14 amino acids. Germline assignment: CDR1 SGHKS and CDR2 YYEKEE (reference sequence). V was cut by 4 bases and J by 4 bases, with 12 bases left in between. The chain's CDR3 is CASSVSGQYNEQFF. CDR3 DNA: TGTGCCAGCAGCGTGAGCGGACAGTACAATGAGCAGTTCTTC.

The chain recombines TRBV30 with TRBJ1-2; D is possibly TRBD1 (5 bases). The length of the CDR3 is 14 residues. V gave up 4 bases and J gave up 0 bases, with 12 bases separating them. CDR1 is GTSNPN and CDR2 is SVGIG in the germline V gene (reference sequence). The chain's CDR3 is CAWNAGEANYGYTF. For the CDR3, the DNA is TGTGCCTGGAATGCGGGGGAAGCTAACTATGGCTACACCTTC.

The chain couples TRBV3-1 (or the pseudogene TRBV3-2) to TRBJ1-1, with D maybe TRBD1 (5 bases). CDR3 length: 15 residues. Germline values: CDR1 LGHDT, CDR2 YNNKEL (reference sequence). Deletions cut 4 bases from V and 2 bases from J, with 14 bases between. The CDR3 sequence: CASSLRTGLNTEAFF. DNA of the CDR3: TGTGCCAGCAGCCTCCGAACAGGACTAAACACTGAAGCTTTCTTT.

V is TRBV28 and J is TRBJ1-5; no clear D. The CDR3 runs 12 residues. CDR1 and CDR2 (germline): MDHEN, SYDVKM. Trimming stripped 4 bases from V and 9 bases from J, with 10 bases between. This CDR3 is CASSWVQRPQHF. Written as DNA, the CDR3 is TGTGCCAGCAGTTGGGTGCAGCGGCCCCAGCATTTT.

The V gene is TRBV19, the J gene TRBJ2-7; D might be TRBD1 (6 bases). Germline CDR1 LNHDA, CDR2 SQIVND (reference sequence). V was trimmed by 0 bases and J by 3 bases, leaving 12 bases between them. The CDR3 is made up of 15 amino acids. CDR3 region: CASSIDSRGSYEQYF. The CDR3 region has the DNA TGTGCCAGTAGTATAGATTCGAGGGGGAGCTACGAGCAGTACTTC.

This chain links TRBV9 with TRBJ1-2; TRBD1 matches at 9 bases. CDR1 is SGDLS and CDR2 is YYNGEE in the germline V gene. With 2 bases clipped from V and 9 bases from J, the junction kept 11 bases outside the gene matches. CDR3 length: 15 residues. Here the CDR3 reads CASSVGWGQGPSYTF. CDR3 bases: TGTGCCAGCAGCGTCGGCTGGGGACAGGGACCTAGCTACACCTTC.